This TCR beta chain stems from a study of blood T cell repertoires in COVID-19. This clone appeared once. The CDR3 length is 12 residues. The V end lost 2 bases, the J end lost 5 bases, and 4 bases lay between the germline ends. Germline assignment: CDR1 MDHEN and CDR2 SYDVKM. The assay was immunoSEQ multiplex PCR, and TCRdb's table has in-frame clones only and misses some. The table records a few hundred thousand clones, around 83% of them present only once. This sequence was found in an elderly woman with COVID-19, enrolled during active disease. The chain employs TRBV28 and TRBJ1-5; no definite D call. Sequencing used peripheral blood. In DNA, the CDR3 is TGTGCCAGCAGTTTACTCCATCAGCCCCAGCATTTT. Translation: CASSLLHQPQHF. The variable domain in full, with the rest retrieved from reference TRBV28 and TRBJ1-5, is DVKVTQSSRYLVKRTGEKVFLECVQDMDHENMFWYRQDPGLGLRLIYFSYDVKMKEKGDIPEGYSVSREKKERFSLILESASTNQTSMYLCASSLLHQPQHFGDGTRLSIL.